Below, one T cell receptor beta chain is given with its context. As yet, its antigen is unknown. The sample is drawn from a study of CD8+CD57+ T cells in acquired aplastic anemia. At the level of the study: When averaged, DNA from sorted CD4+ and CD8+ cells came to approximately 3 ug. Study-wide points: The same twenty-nine CD8+ CDR3 sequences occurred in patients and in controls. Patients did not significantly differ from controls in CD8+ Simpson's diversity.

Germline values: CDR1 SGHDN, CDR2 FVKESK. The CDR3 loop spans 18 amino acids. After removal of 2 bases from V and 4 bases from J, the junction contained 11 bases not matched to a gene. Genomic DNA, serving as template, underwent TCR beta VDJ and CDR3 profiling. Each CDR3 protein is one row after TCRdb ran MiXCR on the reads. Of roughly 61,000 distinct CDR3 sequences listed, 50% to 70% are singletons. The TCR comes from a human donor in good health, serving as a control. The genes are TRBV14 and TRBJ2-1, with 10 bases identical to TRBD2. Sequenced: sorted CD4+, CD8+, or CD8+CD57+ T cells (not recorded which) from PBMCs. As DNA, the CDR3 is TGTGCCAGCAGCCAAATAACCGGGACTAGCGAGGGTTACAATGAGCAGTTCTTC. Protein sequence: CASSQITGTSEGYNEQFF.